The rows below give T cell receptor beta chains drawn from one sample of a study of T cell responses to AZD1222 COVID-19 vaccine. Only in-frame clones appear in the TCRdb table, and some are missing; sequencing was by immunoSEQ multiplex PCR. The sample carries fewer than 90,000 clones, around 84% recorded once. Sequencing was performed on peripheral blood, taken 28 days after the second AZD1222 dose. The receptor source for this set is an adult who received the AZD1222 COVID-19 vaccine. Each CDR3 is given with its conserved first and last residue. Fields, in order: CDR3 protein, CDR3 DNA, J gene, V gene, D gene, clone size. D genes are given only for firm matches. Clone size is stated in some rows and not others, as once, few, many or a class when expanded.

CDR3 protein: CASTTTTLGFYGYTF; CDR3 DNA: TGTGCCAGCACTACAACGACCCTAGGGTTTTATGGCTACACCTTC; J gene: TRBJ1-2; V gene: TRBV6-5; D gene: -; clone size: -
CDR3 protein: CASGLGTGGNQETQYF; CDR3 DNA: TGTGCTAGTGGTTTGGGGACAGGGGGGAACCAAGAGACCCAGTACTTC; J gene: TRBJ2-5; V gene: TRBV12-5; D gene: TRBD1; clone size: -
CDR3 protein: CASSLGLASTDTQYF; CDR3 DNA: TGTGCCAGCAGCTTGGGATTGGCGAGCACAGATACGCAGTATTTT; J gene: TRBJ2-3; V gene: TRBV5-5; D gene: -; clone size: once
CDR3 protein: CATDLGRGNTIYF; CDR3 DNA: TGTGCCACCGACCTCGGGAGGGGAAACACCATATATTTT; J gene: TRBJ1-3; V gene: TRBV12-3/TRBV12-4; D gene: -; clone size: -
CDR3 protein: CASSLVGGSYNSPLHF; CDR3 DNA: TGCGCCAGCAGCTTGGTCGGCGGCTCCTATAATTCACCCCTCCACTTT; J gene: TRBJ1-6; V gene: TRBV5-1; D gene: -; clone size: few
CDR3 protein: CASSYSTGGNEQFF; CDR3 DNA: TGTGCCAGCAGTTACTCGACAGGGGGCAATGAGCAGTTCTTC; J gene: TRBJ2-1; V gene: TRBV6-6; D gene: TRBD1; clone size: -
CDR3 protein: CASSEVPGQGTAFF; CDR3 DNA: TGTGCCAGCAGTGAAGTTCCGGGACAGGGGACGGCTTTCTTT; J gene: TRBJ1-1; V gene: TRBV6-1; D gene: TRBD1; clone size: -
CDR3 protein: CASSYGQVNSPLHF; CDR3 DNA: TGTGCCAGCAGCTACGGACAGGTCAATTCACCCCTCCACTTT; J gene: TRBJ1-6; V gene: TRBV7-9; D gene: TRBD1; clone size: -
CDR3 protein: CASSFQSSYEQYF; CDR3 DNA: TGTGCCAGCAGTTTCCAGAGCTCCTACGAGCAGTACTTC; J gene: TRBJ2-7; V gene: TRBV12-3/TRBV12-4; D gene: -; clone size: -
CDR3 protein: CASSKTVGTSYNEQFF; CDR3 DNA: TGTGCCAGCAGCAAGACAGTGGGGACCTCCTACAATGAGCAGTTCTTC; J gene: TRBJ2-1; V gene: TRBV27; D gene: -; clone size: -
CDR3 protein: CASSPGPFYNEQFF; CDR3 DNA: TGTGCCAGCTCACCGGGACCCTTCTACAATGAGCAGTTCTTC; J gene: TRBJ2-1; V gene: TRBV18; D gene: -; clone size: -
CDR3 protein: CASSSSGDRGPGYTF; CDR3 DNA: TGTGCCAGCAGTTCTTCAGGGGACAGGGGGCCTGGCTACACCTTC; J gene: TRBJ1-2; V gene: TRBV28; D gene: TRBD1; clone size: -
CDR3 protein: CASSFDFGTQYF; CDR3 DNA: TGCGCCAGCAGCTTTGACTTCGGGACCCAGTACTTC; J gene: TRBJ2-5; V gene: TRBV5-1; D gene: -; clone size: -
CDR3 protein: CASRMWRDSGNTIYF; CDR3 DNA: TGTGCCAGCAGGATGTGGCGCGACTCTGGAAACACCATATATTTT; J gene: TRBJ1-3; V gene: TRBV6-5; D gene: -; clone size: -
CDR3 protein: CASSLIGRAVETQYF; CDR3 DNA: TGTGCCAGCAGCTTAATAGGCAGGGCCGTAGAGACCCAGTACTTC; J gene: TRBJ2-5; V gene: TRBV7-7; D gene: -; clone size: -
CDR3 protein: CASSRTHSGPSTDTQYF; CDR3 DNA: TGTGCCAGCAGTCGAACTCATAGCGGTCCTAGCACAGATACGCAGTATTTT; J gene: TRBJ2-3; V gene: TRBV27; D gene: -; clone size: -
CDR3 protein: CASSQDQYEQYF; CDR3 DNA: TGTGCCAGCAGCCAGGACCAGTACGAGCAGTACTTC; J gene: TRBJ2-7; V gene: TRBV5-6; D gene: -; clone size: -
CDR3 protein: CASSTSGLPNTEAFF; CDR3 DNA: TGTGCCAGCAGTACCTCGGGACTTCCGAACACTGAAGCTTTCTTT; J gene: TRBJ1-1; V gene: TRBV28; D gene: -; clone size: -
CDR3 protein: CASSPWMEGSTEAFF; CDR3 DNA: TGTGCCAGCTCACCATGGATGGAGGGGAGCACTGAAGCTTTCTTT; J gene: TRBJ1-1; V gene: TRBV18; D gene: -; clone size: -
CDR3 protein: CASRRGLGWDQPQHF; CDR3 DNA: TGTGCCAGTAGGAGGGGTCTCGGATGGGATCAGCCCCAGCATTTT; J gene: TRBJ1-5; V gene: TRBV19; D gene: -; clone size: -
CDR3 protein: CTSSDGPRSPLHF; CDR3 DNA: TGCACCAGCAGCGACGGGCCTCGGTCACCCCTCCACTTT; J gene: TRBJ1-6; V gene: TRBV1; D gene: -; clone size: -
CDR3 protein: CASSRRDRNSGNTIYF; CDR3 DNA: TGTGCCAGTAGTCGGCGGGACAGAAACTCTGGAAACACCATATATTTT; J gene: TRBJ1-3; V gene: TRBV19; D gene: TRBD1; clone size: once
CDR3 protein: CASCPGTMNTEAFF; CDR3 DNA: TGTGCCAGCTGCCCCGGGACAATGAACACTGAAGCTTTCTTT; J gene: TRBJ1-1; V gene: TRBV28; D gene: -; clone size: few
CDR3 protein: CASSFQGVLGTEAFF; CDR3 DNA: TGTGCCAGCAGTTTCCAGGGGGTATTGGGCACTGAAGCTTTCTTT; J gene: TRBJ1-1; V gene: TRBV6-5; D gene: TRBD1; clone size: -
CDR3 protein: CASSLLSGQPQHF; CDR3 DNA: TGTGCCAGCAGTTTGTTATCGGGTCAGCCCCAGCATTTT; J gene: TRBJ1-5; V gene: TRBV28; D gene: -; clone size: -
CDR3 protein: CASSLSSRGRNTEAFF; CDR3 DNA: TGTGCCAGCAGTTTATCCTCCAGGGGCCGGAACACTGAAGCTTTCTTT; J gene: TRBJ1-1; V gene: TRBV27; D gene: -; clone size: -
CDR3 protein: CASSPTLAGHYEQYF; CDR3 DNA: TGTGCCAGCAGCCCTACATTAGCGGGCCACTACGAGCAGTACTTC; J gene: TRBJ2-7; V gene: TRBV3-1/TRBV3-2; D gene: TRBD2; clone size: -
CDR3 protein: CASNSGQGPNYGYTF; CDR3 DNA: TGTGCCAGTAACTCGGGACAGGGGCCTAACTATGGCTACACCTTC; J gene: TRBJ1-2; V gene: TRBV5-3; D gene: TRBD1; clone size: -
CDR3 protein: CASSWTSVPYEQYF; CDR3 DNA: TGTGCCAGCAGTTGGACTAGCGTCCCCTACGAGCAGTACTTC; J gene: TRBJ2-7; V gene: TRBV28; D gene: TRBD2; clone size: once
CDR3 protein: CASTPSTGVLYEQYF; CDR3 DNA: TGTGCCAGTACTCCCTCGACAGGGGTACTCTACGAGCAGTACTTC; J gene: TRBJ2-7; V gene: TRBV6-5; D gene: TRBD1; clone size: -
CDR3 protein: CASSRLETETQYF; CDR3 DNA: TGTGCCAGCAGTCGACTAGAGACAGAGACCCAGTACTTC; J gene: TRBJ2-5; V gene: TRBV6-2/TRBV6-3; D gene: -; clone size: few
CDR3 protein: CASSPSGDQPQHF; CDR3 DNA: TGTGCCAGCAGTCCATCCGGGGATCAGCCCCAGCATTTT; J gene: TRBJ1-5; V gene: TRBV27; D gene: -; clone size: once
CDR3 protein: CASSLDAGRNEQYF; CDR3 DNA: TGTGCCAGCAGCTTAGATGCGGGGAGAAACGAGCAGTACTTC; J gene: TRBJ2-7; V gene: TRBV7-9; D gene: -; clone size: -
CDR3 protein: CASSTDRPEKLFF; CDR3 DNA: TGTGCCAGCTCAACTGACCGGCCCGAAAAACTGTTTTTT; J gene: TRBJ1-4; V gene: TRBV18; D gene: -; clone size: -
CDR3 protein: CASSDSMWGTGGGYTF; CDR3 DNA: TGTGCCAGCAGTGACTCGATGTGGGGGACAGGGGGCGGCTACACCTTC; J gene: TRBJ1-2; V gene: TRBV6-4; D gene: TRBD1; clone size: -
CDR3 protein: CAWSLTGDGGYTF; CDR3 DNA: TGTGCCTGGAGTCTGACAGGGGATGGCGGCTACACCTTC; J gene: TRBJ1-2; V gene: TRBV30; D gene: TRBD1; clone size: -
CDR3 protein: CASSTHQGYEAFF; CDR3 DNA: TGTGCCAGTAGTACGCACCAGGGCTATGAAGCTTTCTTT; J gene: TRBJ1-1; V gene: TRBV19; D gene: -; clone size: -
CDR3 protein: CASRIGETGANVLTF; CDR3 DNA: TGTGCCAGCAGAATAGGGGAGACTGGGGCCAACGTCCTGACTTTC; J gene: TRBJ2-6; V gene: TRBV6-5; D gene: -; clone size: once
CDR3 protein: CASRVGTEAFF; CDR3 DNA: TGTGCCAGCAGGGTTGGAACTGAAGCTTTCTTT; J gene: TRBJ1-1; V gene: TRBV6-5; D gene: -; clone size: -
CDR3 protein: CASSPVGTTNYGYTF; CDR3 DNA: TGTGCCAGCAGTCCGGTCGGGACAACTAACTATGGCTACACCTTC; J gene: TRBJ1-2; V gene: TRBV28; D gene: -; clone size: -
CDR3 protein: CALLRSNTGELFF; CDR3 DNA: TGCGCCCTTTTGCGGTCGAACACCGGGGAGCTGTTTTTT; J gene: TRBJ2-2; V gene: TRBV29-1; D gene: -; clone size: -
CDR3 protein: CSANDRGGGYTF; CDR3 DNA: TGCAGTGCTAATGACAGGGGCGGTGGCTACACCTTC; J gene: TRBJ1-2; V gene: TRBV20-1; D gene: TRBD1; clone size: -
CDR3 protein: CAWSVRGGGYTF; CDR3 DNA: TGTGCCTGGAGTGTACGAGGGGGCGGCTACACCTTC; J gene: TRBJ1-2; V gene: TRBV30; D gene: TRBD1; clone size: -
CDR3 protein: CASSLNFYEQYF; CDR3 DNA: TGTGCCAGCAGCCTTAACTTTTACGAGCAGTACTTC; J gene: TRBJ2-7; V gene: TRBV6-2/TRBV6-3; D gene: -; clone size: -
CDR3 protein: CAVGNRGYEQYF; CDR3 DNA: TGTGCCGTGGGTAATAGGGGCTACGAGCAGTACTTC; J gene: TRBJ2-7; V gene: TRBV5-4; D gene: -; clone size: once
CDR3 protein: CASSPGTGTGRTDTQYF; CDR3 DNA: TGTGCCAGCAGCCCCGGGACCGGGACAGGGAGGACAGATACGCAGTATTTT; J gene: TRBJ2-3; V gene: TRBV7-9; D gene: TRBD1; clone size: -
CDR3 protein: CASSLSPTGETQYF; CDR3 DNA: TGTGCCAGCAGCTTAAGTCCCACAGGGGAGACCCAGTACTTC; J gene: TRBJ2-5; V gene: TRBV7-6; D gene: -; clone size: -